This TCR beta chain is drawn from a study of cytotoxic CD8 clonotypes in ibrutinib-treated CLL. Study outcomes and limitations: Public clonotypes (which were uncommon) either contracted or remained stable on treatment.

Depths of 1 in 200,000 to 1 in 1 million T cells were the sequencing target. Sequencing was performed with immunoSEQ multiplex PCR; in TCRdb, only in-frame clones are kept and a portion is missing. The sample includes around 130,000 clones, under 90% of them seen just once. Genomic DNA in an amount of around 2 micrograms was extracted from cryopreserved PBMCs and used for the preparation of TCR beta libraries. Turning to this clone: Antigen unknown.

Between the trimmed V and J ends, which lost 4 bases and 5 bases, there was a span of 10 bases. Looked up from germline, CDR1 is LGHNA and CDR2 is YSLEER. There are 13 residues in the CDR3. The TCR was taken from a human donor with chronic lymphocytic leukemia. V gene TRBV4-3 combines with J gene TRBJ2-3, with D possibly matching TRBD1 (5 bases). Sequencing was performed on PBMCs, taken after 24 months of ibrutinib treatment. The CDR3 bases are TGCGCCAGCAGCCGAGACAGACAAGATACGCAGTATTTT. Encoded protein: CASSRDRQDTQYF.